This T cell receptor beta chain was recorded in a study of breast tumors, draining lymph nodes, adjacent tissues. Study-level findings and limits: Tumor T cell lymph node origin was a supported hypothesis, not proven. Most tumor T cells seemingly derive from lymph node, then expand in tumor. Compared with lymph nodes, tumors were less diverse; compared with nontumor tissue, more.

TCRdb called the multiplex PCR reads again in MiXCR, with one record for every CDR3 protein. The sample carries about 180,000 distinct CDR3 sequences, 25% to 40% recorded once. Germline assignment: CDR1 SGDLS and CDR2 YYNGEE. Between the trimmed V and J ends, which lost 0 bases and 6 bases, there was a span of 7 bases. This CDR3 comprises 13 residues. Axillary draining lymph nodes of breast cancer patients supplied the node samples. This clonotype was counted at least ten times. Its antigen is still unknown. The chain links TRBV9 to TRBJ1-5, with D uncertain. The sequenced sample was axillary lymph node tissue. This TCR came from a female donor with breast cancer. Some clones in this sample may be carry-over from other donors' samples. For the CDR3, the DNA is TGTGCCAGCAGCGTAGGGAGTGGTCAGCCCCAGCATTTT. Translating gives CASSVGSGQPQHF. The full variable domain, completed using reference TRBV9 and TRBJ1-5, is DSGVTQTPKHLITATGQRVTLRCSPRSGDLSVYWYQQSLDQGLQFLIQYYNGEERAKGNILERFSAQQFPDLHSELNLSSLELGDSALYFCASSVGSGQPQHFGDGTRLSIL.